The sequence of this T cell receptor (beta chain) was determined in a study of blood T cell repertoires in COVID-19. Study-level background: Sources were T cells, B-cell-depleted T cells, or PBMCs; the material itself was cDNA or gDNA.

The authors' processing: By means of reference gene primer amplification, nucleated cell counts were estimated. The protocol was immunoSEQ multiplex PCR, while the TCRdb copy is restricted to in-frame clones and leaves out a portion. V, J and clone size are taken as reported in that table, and D and trimming were inferred from the DNA itself. The data contain over 200,000 clones, roughly 84% of them singletons. There are 13 residues in the CDR3. The germline V and J ends were trimmed by 8 bases and 3 bases, with 14 bases remaining between them. In germline, CDR1 is SGHRS, CDR2 YFSETQ. The sequence derives from a woman of 80 years or more with active or convalescent COVID-19. The chain combines TRBV5-1 with TRBJ1-1; D gene unclear. The material sequenced was peripheral blood. The CDR3 loop reads CASHRGPHTEAFF. CDR3 sequence (DNA): TGCGCCAGTCATAGAGGGCCTCACACTGAAGCTTTCTTT.